Below are 13 T cell receptor beta chains sequenced from a single sample in a study of blood T cell repertoires in COVID-19. TCRdb keeps only in-frame clones here, not all; method: immunoSEQ multiplex PCR. The sample carries more than 25,000 clones, roughly nine tenths recorded once. Material: peripheral blood. All receptors derive from a man in his fifties or sixties with acute or convalescent COVID-19.

The chain couples TRBV6-5 to TRBJ2-5; TRBD2 aligns across 7 bases. The CDR3 covers 14 residues. The V gene end was trimmed by 8 bases and the J gene end by 5 bases; junction bases not matched to a gene: 11. Germline-derived CDR1 and CDR2 are MNHEY and SVGAGI. The CDR3 protein is CASSTQREMETQYF. CDR3 coding DNA: TGTGCCAGCTCCACTCAGCGGGAAATGGAGACCCAGTACTTC.

This rearrangement joins TRBV7-2 to TRBJ1-2; the D is unclear. The CDR3 is 13 residues long. Germline V gene sequence: CDR1 SGHTA, CDR2 FQGNSA. With 1 base removed from V and 6 bases from J, the gap between germline ends came to 9 bases. DNA for the CDR3: TGTGCCAGCAGCTTAGACAGCCTAAATGGCTACACCTTC. It yields the protein CASSLDSLNGYTF.

This clone was picked up one time. J is TRBJ1-2 and V is TRBV19; the D gene is possibly TRBD1 (6 bases). Per the germline V gene, CDR1 is LNHDA and CDR2 is SQIVND (reference sequence). This CDR3 spans 16 amino acids. Between the trimmed V and J ends, which lost 7 bases and 1 base, there was a span of 19 bases. CDR3: CASMGTTSQDNYGYTF. For the CDR3, the DNA is TGTGCCAGTATGGGGACAACCAGTCAGGATAACTATGGCTACACCTTC.

The V gene is TRBV27, the J gene TRBJ2-7, with no clear D. V lost 8 bases to trimming and J lost 2 bases, with 10 bases between them. Germline V lookup: CDR1 MNHEY, CDR2 SMNVEV (reference sequence). This CDR3 comprises 12 residues. The CDR3 nucleotides are TGTGCCAGCGCCCAAAACACCTACGAGCAGTACTTC. This sequence encodes CASAQNTYEQYF.

The chain couples TRBV2 to TRBJ2-7; 7 bases line up with TRBD1. Germline V gene sequence: CDR1 SNHLY, CDR2 FYNNEI. The CDR3 runs 12 residues. Unmatched junction bases numbered 4, after V lost 6 bases and J lost 5 bases. The CDR3 DNA reads TGTGCCAGCAGATGGACAGGCCACGAGCAGTACTTC. This codes for CASRWTGHEQYF.

The chain links TRBV13 to TRBJ1-2; the D gene is possibly TRBD1 (5 bases). From germline, CDR1 is PRHDT and CDR2 FYEKMQ (reference sequence). Trimming cost V 3 bases and J 2 bases, with 7 bases left between them. The CDR3 is 13 residues long. CDR3 in DNA: TGTGCCAGCAGCTTGGGGCAGAACTATGGCTACACCTTC. It translates to CASSLGQNYGYTF.

The rearrangement joins TRBV19 to TRBJ2-2; D gene unclear. The CDR3 loop spans 11 amino acids. Trimming removed 9 bases from V and 8 bases from J, with 10 bases in between. Germline V gives CDR1 LNHDA, CDR2 SQIVND (reference sequence). CDR3 bases: TGTGCCAGCTTGTGGGCAGGGGAGCTGTTTTTT. It codes for CASLWAGELFF.

The chain is built from TRBV27 and TRBJ1-4; 7 bases map to TRBD1. This CDR3 is 13 amino acids long. The germline CDR1 and CDR2 sequences are MNHEY and SMNVEV (reference sequence). The V and J ends lost 5 bases and 8 bases, in that order; junction bases with no gene match: 5. CDR3 residues: CASSKRQGEKLFF. The CDR3 region has the DNA TGTGCCAGCAGTAAGCGACAGGGCGAAAAACTGTTTTTT.

This sequence joins TRBV7-8 and TRBJ1-2, with TRBD1 identical over 11 bases. This CDR3 comprises 14 residues. Trimming removed 4 bases from V and 4 bases from J; junction bases left unmatched: 2. CDR1 is SGHVS and CDR2 is FQNEAQ in the germline V gene. For the CDR3, the DNA is TGTGCCAGCAGCTCCGGGACAGGGGGCTATGGCTACACCTTC. Translation: CASSSGTGGYGYTF.

The rearrangement joins TRBV6-4 to TRBJ2-2; a weak D match, TRBD2 (5 bases). V was pared by 0 bases and J by 7 bases, with 15 bases between. The CDR3 runs to 16 residues. Germline V gene sequence: CDR1 MRHNA, CDR2 SNTAGT. CDR3 in amino acids: CASSDSGAEGSGELFF. The DNA for the CDR3 is TGTGCCAGCAGTGACTCTGGTGCGGAAGGGAGCGGGGAGCTGTTTTTT.

This chain uses TRBV5-1 with TRBJ2-7; TRBD1 might be the D (6 bases). The CDR3 consists of 15 residues. The germline CDR1 and CDR2 sequences are SGHRS and YFSETQ. Trimming removed 0 bases at V and 6 bases at J, with 16 bases between. CDR3 bases: TGCGCCAGCAGCTTGGAGCTTCCAGGGGTGACCGAGCAGTACTTC. Protein product: CASSLELPGVTEQYF.

The V and J genes are TRBV27 and TRBJ2-1, with 9 positions matching TRBD2. This CDR3 region has 18 residues. J gave up 2 bases and V 3 bases, and 11 bases lay outside the gene matches. Germline CDR1 reads MNHEY; CDR2 reads SMNVEV (reference sequence). The CDR3, as DNA: TGTGCCAGCAGTTTCCCCTCTGGCGGGAGGGCACCCTACAATGAGCAGTTCTTC. Translation gives CASSFPSGGRAPYNEQFF.

The chain employs TRBV18 and TRBJ1-1, with TRBD1 matching 9 bases. The CDR3 consists of 14 residues. Trimming took 5 bases from V and 5 from J; bases not matched to a gene: 6. CDR1 and CDR2 (germline): KGHSH, LQKENI. The CDR3: CASSLGTGRTEAFF. The CDR3 DNA sequence: TGTGCCAGCTCATTAGGGACAGGGAGAACTGAAGCTTTCTTT.